The source of this T cell receptor beta chain is a study of shared clonotypes between healthy human individuals. Repertoires were generated with immunoSEQ multiplex PCR, while TCRdb's copy carries only in-frame clones and drops some. The table lists approximately 1,500,000 clones, approximately 98% of them singletons. Details on this clone: Other DNA sequences in the same sample also yield this CDR3.

V was cut by 3 bases and J by 6 bases, with 8 bases left in between. Germline V lookup: CDR1 SGHTA, CDR2 FQGNSA. This CDR3 has 13 residues. The gene calls are TRBV7-2 and TRBJ2-2; D remains ambiguous. The sequence came from a man under 40 in good health. The sample taken for sequencing was naive CD4+ T cells sorted from blood. The sample's subset: CD45RA+ positively selected. CDR3 nucleotides: TGTGCCAGCAGCTTCTCTAGGTCCGGGGAGCTGTTTTTT. Encoded protein: CASSFSRSGELFF.